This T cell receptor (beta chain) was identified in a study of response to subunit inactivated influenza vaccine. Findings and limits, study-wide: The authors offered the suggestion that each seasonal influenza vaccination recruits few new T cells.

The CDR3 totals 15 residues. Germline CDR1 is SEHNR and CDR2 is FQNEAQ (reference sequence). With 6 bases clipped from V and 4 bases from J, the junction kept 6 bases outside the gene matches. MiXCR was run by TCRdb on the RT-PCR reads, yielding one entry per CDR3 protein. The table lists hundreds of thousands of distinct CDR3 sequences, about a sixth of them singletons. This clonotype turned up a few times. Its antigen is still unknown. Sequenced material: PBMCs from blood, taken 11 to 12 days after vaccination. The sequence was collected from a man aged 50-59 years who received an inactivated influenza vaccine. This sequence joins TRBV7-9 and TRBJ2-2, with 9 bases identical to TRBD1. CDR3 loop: CASRPQGALTGELFF. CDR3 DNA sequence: TGTGCCAGCAGGCCACAGGGGGCACTCACCGGGGAGCTGTTTTTT.